The clone carrying this T cell receptor (beta chain) was seen a few times. The data stem from a study of cytotoxic CD8 clonotypes in ibrutinib-treated CLL. The V gene's germline CDR1 is SQVTM and CDR2 ANQGSEA. V was clipped by 0 bases and J by 7 bases, with 7 bases between them. The CDR3 consists of 12 residues. Method: immunoSEQ multiplex PCR; TCRdb's copy keeps in-frame clones and lacks some. The sample shows roughly 250,000 clones, around 70% of them seen only once. This sequence originates from a human donor with chronic lymphocytic leukemia. The rearrangement joins TRBV29-1 to TRBJ2-1, with unresolved D. Source: PBMCs, taken after 24 months of ibrutinib treatment. This CDR3 reads CSVEETGNEQFF. CDR3 nucleotides: TGCAGCGTTGAAGAAACCGGGAATGAGCAGTTCTTC.